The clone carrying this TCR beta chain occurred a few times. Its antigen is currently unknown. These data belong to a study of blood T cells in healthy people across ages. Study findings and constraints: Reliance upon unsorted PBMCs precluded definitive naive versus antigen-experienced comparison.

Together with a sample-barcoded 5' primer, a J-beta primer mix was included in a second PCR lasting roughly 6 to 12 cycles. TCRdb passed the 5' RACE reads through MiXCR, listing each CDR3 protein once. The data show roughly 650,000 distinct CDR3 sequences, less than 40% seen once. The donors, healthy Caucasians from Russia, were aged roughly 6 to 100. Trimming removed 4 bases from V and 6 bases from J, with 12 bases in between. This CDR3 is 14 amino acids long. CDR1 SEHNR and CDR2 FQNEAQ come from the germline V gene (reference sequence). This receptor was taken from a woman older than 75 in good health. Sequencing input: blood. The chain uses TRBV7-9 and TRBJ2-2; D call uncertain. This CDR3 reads CASSYRPPPGELFF. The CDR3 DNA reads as TGTGCCAGCAGCTACCGACCCCCGCCCGGGGAGCTGTTTTTT. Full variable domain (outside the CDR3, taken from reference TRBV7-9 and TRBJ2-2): DTGVSQNPRHKITKRGQNVTFRCDPISEHNRLYWYRQTLGQGPEFLTYFQNEAQLEKSRLLSDRFSAERPKGSFSTLEIQRTEQGDSAMYLCASSYRPPPGELFFGEGSRLTVL.